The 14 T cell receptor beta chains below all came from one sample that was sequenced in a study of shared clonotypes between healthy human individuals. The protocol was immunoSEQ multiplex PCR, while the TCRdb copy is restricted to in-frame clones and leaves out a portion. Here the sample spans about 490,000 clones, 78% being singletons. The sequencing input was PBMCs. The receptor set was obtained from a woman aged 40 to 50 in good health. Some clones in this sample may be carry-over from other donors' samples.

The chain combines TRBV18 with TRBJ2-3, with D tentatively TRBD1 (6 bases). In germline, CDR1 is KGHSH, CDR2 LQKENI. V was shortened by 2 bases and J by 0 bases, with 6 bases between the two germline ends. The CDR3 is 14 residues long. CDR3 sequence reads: CASSPDRSTDTQYF. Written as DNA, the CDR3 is TGTGCCAGCTCACCAGACAGGAGCACAGATACGCAGTATTTT.

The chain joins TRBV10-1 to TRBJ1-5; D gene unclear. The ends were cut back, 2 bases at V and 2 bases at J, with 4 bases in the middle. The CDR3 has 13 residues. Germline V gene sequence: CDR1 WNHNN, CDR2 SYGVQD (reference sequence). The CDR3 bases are TGCGCCAGCAGTGAGAATGGCAATCAGCCCCAGCATTTT. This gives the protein CASSENGNQPQHF.

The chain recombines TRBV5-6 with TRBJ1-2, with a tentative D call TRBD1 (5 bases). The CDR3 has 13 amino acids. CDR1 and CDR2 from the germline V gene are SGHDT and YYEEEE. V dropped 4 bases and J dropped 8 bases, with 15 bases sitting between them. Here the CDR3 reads CASSPPAGSGYTF. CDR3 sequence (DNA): TGTGCCAGCAGCCCCCCGGCAGGGAGCGGCTACACCTTC.

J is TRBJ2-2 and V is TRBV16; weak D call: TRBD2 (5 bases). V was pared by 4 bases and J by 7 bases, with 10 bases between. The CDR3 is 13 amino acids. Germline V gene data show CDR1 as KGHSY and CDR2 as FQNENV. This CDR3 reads CASSRGIIGELFF. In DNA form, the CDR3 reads TGTGCCAGCAGCCGAGGGATTATCGGGGAGCTGTTTTTT.

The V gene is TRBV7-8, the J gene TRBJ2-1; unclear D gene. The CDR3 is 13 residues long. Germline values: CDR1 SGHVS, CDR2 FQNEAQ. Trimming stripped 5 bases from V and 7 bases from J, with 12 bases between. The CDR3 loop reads CASSQLDRNEQFF. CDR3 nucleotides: TGTGCCAGCAGCCAACTGGATAGGAATGAGCAGTTCTTC.

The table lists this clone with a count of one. The CDR3 sequence is CASSPSGFREQYF. DNA of the CDR3: TGTGCCAGCAGTCCCTCAGGGTTCCGCGAGCAGTACTTC. The J gene is TRBJ2-7, the V gene TRBV28; D may be TRBD1 (5 bases). The V end lost 5 bases, the J end lost 6 bases, and 14 bases lay between the germline ends. This CDR3 has 13 residues. Germline CDR1 is MDHEN and CDR2 is SYDVKM.

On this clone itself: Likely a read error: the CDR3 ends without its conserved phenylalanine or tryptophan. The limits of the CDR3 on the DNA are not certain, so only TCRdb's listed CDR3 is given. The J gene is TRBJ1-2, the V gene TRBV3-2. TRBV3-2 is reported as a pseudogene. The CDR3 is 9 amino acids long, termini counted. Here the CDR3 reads CASSQDAPP.

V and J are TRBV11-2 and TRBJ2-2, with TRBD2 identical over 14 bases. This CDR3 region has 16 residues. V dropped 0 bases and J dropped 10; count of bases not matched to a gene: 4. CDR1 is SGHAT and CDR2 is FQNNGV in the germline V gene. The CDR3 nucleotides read TGTGCCAGCAGCTTAGAGGGACTAGCGGGAGTAGCGGAGCTGTTTTTT. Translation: CASSLEGLAGVAELFF.

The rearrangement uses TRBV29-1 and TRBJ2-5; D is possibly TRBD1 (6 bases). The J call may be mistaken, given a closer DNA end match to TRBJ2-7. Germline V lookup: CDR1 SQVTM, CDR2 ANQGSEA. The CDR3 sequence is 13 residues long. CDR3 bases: TGCAGCGTAGTGCCAGGGGTCTCCTACGAGCAGTACTTC. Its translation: CSVVPGVSYEQYF.

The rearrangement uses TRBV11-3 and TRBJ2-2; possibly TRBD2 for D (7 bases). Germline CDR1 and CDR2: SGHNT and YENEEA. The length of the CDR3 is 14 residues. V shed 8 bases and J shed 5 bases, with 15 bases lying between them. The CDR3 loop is CASGKQGGTGELFF. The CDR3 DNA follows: TGTGCCAGCGGCAAACAGGGAGGGACCGGGGAGCTGTTTTTT.

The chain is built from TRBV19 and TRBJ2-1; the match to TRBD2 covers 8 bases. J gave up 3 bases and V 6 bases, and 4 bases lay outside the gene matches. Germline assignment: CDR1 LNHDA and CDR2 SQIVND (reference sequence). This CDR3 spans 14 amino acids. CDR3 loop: CASRSGSFYNEQFF. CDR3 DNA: TGTGCCAGTAGGAGCGGGAGTTTCTACAATGAGCAGTTCTTC.

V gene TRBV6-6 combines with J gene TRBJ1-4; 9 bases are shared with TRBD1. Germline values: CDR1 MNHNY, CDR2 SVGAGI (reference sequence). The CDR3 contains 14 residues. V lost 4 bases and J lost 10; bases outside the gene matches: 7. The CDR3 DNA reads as TGTGCCAGCAGTTTGGACAGGGGATGGGGAAAACTGTTTTTT. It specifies CASSLDRGWGKLFF.

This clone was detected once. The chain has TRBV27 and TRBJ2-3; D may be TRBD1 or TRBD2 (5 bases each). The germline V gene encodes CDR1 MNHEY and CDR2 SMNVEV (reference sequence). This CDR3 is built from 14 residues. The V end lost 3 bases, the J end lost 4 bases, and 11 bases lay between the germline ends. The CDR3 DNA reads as TGTGCCAGCAGTTTGTGGCGAGGGGCAGATACGCAGTATTTT. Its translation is CASSLWRGADTQYF.

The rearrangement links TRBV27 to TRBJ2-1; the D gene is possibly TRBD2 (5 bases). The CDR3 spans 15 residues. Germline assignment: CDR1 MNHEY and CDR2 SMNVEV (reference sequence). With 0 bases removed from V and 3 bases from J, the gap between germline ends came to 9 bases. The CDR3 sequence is CASSLSAGLYNEQFF. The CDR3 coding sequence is TGTGCCAGCAGTTTATCGGCGGGTCTCTACAATGAGCAGTTCTTC.